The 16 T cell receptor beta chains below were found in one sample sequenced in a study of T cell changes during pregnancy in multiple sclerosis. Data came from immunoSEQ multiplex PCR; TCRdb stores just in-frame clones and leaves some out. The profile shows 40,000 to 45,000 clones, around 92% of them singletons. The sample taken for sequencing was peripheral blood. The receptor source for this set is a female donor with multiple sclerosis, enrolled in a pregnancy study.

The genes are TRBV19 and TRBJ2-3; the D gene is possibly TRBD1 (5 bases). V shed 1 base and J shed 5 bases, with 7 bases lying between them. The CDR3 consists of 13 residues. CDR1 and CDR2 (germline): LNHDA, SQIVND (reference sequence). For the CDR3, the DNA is TGTGCCAGTAGTATAGTAGGGGAAGATACGCAGTATTTT. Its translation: CASSIVGEDTQYF.

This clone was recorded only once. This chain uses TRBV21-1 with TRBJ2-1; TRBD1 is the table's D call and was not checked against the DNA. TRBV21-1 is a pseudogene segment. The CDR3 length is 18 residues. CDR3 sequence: CASSKEGQPSSSYNEQFF. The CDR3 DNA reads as TGTGCCAGCAGCAAAGAAGGACAGCCTTCGAGCTCCTACAATGAGCAGTTCTTC.

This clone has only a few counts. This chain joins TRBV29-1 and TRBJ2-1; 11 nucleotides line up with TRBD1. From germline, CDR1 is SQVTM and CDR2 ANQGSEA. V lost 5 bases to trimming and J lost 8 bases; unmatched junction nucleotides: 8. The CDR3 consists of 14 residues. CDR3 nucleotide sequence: TGCAGCGTTCACCGGGACAGGGGGTATGATGAGCAGTTCTTC. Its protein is CSVHRDRGYDEQFF.

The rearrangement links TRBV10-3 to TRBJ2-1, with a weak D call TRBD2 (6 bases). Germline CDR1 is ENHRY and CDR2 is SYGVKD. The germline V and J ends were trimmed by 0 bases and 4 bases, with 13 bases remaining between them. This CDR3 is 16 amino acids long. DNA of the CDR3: TGTGCCATCAGTGAGTCTGGGGGAGGCATTTACAATGAGCAGTTCTTC. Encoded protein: CAISESGGGIYNEQFF.

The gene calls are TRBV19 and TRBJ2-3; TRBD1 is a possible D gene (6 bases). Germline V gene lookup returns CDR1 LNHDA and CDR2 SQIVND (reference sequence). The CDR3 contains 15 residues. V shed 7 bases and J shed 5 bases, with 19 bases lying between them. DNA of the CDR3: TGTGCCAGTAACGAGAGGGGGTCGGGAATAGATACGCAGTATTTT. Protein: CASNERGSGIDTQYF. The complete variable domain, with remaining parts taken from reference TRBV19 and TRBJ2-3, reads DGGITQSPKYLFRKEGQNVTLSCEQNLNHDAMYWYRQDPGQGLRLIYYSQIVNDFQKGDIAEGYSVSREKKESFPLTVTSAQKNPTAFYLCASNERGSGIDTQYFGPGTRLTVL.

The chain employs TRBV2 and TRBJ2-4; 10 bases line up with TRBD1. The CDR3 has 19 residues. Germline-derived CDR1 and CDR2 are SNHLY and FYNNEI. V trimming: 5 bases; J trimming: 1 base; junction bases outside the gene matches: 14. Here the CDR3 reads CASSRHWTGGNGAKNIQYF. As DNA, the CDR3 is TGTGCCAGCAGTAGACACTGGACAGGGGGGAACGGCGCCAAAAACATTCAGTACTTC.

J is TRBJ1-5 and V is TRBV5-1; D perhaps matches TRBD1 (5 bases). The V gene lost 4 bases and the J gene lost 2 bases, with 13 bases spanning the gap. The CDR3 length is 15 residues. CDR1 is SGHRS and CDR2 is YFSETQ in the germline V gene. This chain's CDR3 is CASSLGDSRNQPQHF. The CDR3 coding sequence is TGCGCCAGCAGCCTGGGTGACAGTCGCAATCAGCCCCAGCATTTT.

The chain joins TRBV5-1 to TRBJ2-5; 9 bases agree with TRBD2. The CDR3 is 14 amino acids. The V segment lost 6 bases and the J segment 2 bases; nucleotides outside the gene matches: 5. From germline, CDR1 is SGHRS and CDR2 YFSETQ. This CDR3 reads CASTTSGPQETQYF. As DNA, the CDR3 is TGCGCCAGCACGACTAGCGGTCCTCAAGAGACCCAGTACTTC.

The chain's CDR3 is CASSPILAVNTGELFF. CDR3 coding DNA: TGTGCCAGCAGCCCAATTCTAGCGGTAAACACCGGGGAGCTGTTTTTT. J is TRBJ2-2 and V is TRBV7-2, with TRBD2 identical over 7 bases. The CDR3 consists of 16 residues. Germline V gives CDR1 SGHTA, CDR2 FQGNSA. With V trimmed by 5 bases and J by 2 bases, 8 bases remained unmatched.

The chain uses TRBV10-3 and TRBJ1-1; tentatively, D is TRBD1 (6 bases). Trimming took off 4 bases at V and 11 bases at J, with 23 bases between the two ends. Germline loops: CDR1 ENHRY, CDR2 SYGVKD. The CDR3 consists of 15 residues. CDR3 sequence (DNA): TGTGCCATCAGTGGGTCCGCAGGGGCCACACATCAGGCTTTCTTT. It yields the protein CAISGSAGATHQAFF.

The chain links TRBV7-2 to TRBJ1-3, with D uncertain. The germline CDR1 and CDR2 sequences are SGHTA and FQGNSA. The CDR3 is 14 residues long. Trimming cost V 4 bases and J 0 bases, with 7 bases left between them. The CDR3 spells CASSSGYSGNTIYF. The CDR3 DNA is TGTGCCAGCAGCTCTGGTTACTCTGGAAACACCATATATTTT. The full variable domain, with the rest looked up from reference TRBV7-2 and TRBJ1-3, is GAGVSQSPSNKVTEKGKDVELRCDPISGHTALYWYRQSLGQGLEFLIYFQGNSAPDKSGLPSDRFSAERTGGSVSTLTIQRTQQEDSAVYLCASSSGYSGNTIYFGEGSWLTVV.

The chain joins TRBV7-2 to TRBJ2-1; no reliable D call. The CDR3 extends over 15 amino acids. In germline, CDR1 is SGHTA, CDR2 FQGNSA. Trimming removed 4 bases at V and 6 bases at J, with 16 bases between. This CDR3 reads CASSSLGFWGNEQFF. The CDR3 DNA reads TGTGCCAGCAGCTCTCTGGGCTTTTGGGGCAATGAGCAGTTCTTC.

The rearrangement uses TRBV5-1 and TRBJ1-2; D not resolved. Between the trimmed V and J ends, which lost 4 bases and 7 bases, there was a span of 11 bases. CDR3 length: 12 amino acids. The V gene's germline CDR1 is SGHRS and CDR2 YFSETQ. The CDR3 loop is CASSIDGSGYTF. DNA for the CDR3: TGCGCCAGCAGCATAGACGGAAGTGGCTACACCTTC. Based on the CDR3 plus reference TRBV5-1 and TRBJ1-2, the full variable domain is KAGVTQTPRYLIKTRGQQVTLSCSPISGHRSVSWYQQTPGQGLQFLFEYFSETQRNKGNFPGRFSGRQFSNSRSEMNVSTLELGDSALYLCASSIDGSGYTFGSGTRLTVV.

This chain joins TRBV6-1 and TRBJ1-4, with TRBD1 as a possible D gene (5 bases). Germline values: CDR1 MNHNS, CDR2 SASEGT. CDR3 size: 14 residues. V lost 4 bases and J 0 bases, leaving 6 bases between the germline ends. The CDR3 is CASSATATNEKLFF. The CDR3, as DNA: TGTGCCAGCAGTGCGACAGCAACTAATGAAAAACTGTTTTTT.

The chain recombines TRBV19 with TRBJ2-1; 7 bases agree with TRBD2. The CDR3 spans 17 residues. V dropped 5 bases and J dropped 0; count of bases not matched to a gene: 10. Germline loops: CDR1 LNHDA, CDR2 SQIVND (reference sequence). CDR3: CASSPGLVTSSYNEQFF. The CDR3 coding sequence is TGTGCCAGTAGTCCAGGACTAGTGACGAGCTCCTACAATGAGCAGTTCTTC.

In DNA form, the CDR3 reads TGTGCCAGTAGTATAGTCCTAGCGGGAGGGCCGTACAATGAGCAGTTCTTC. It specifies CASSIVLAGGPYNEQFF. J is TRBJ2-1 and V is TRBV19; 12 nucleotides line up with TRBD2. Trimming cost V 1 base and J 4 bases; bases outside gene matches: 5. The CDR3 consists of 17 residues. In germline, CDR1 is LNHDA, CDR2 SQIVND (reference sequence).